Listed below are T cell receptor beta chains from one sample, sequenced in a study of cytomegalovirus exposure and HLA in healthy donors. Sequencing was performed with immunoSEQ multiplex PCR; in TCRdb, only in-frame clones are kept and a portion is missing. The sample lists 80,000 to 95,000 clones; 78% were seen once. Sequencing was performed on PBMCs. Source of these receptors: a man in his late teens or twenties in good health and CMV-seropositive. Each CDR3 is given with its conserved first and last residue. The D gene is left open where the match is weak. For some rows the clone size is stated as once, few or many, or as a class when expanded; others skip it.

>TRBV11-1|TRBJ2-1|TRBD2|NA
TGTGCCAGCAGCCATCGGACTAGCGGGAATACTGAGCAGTTCTTC
CASSHRTSGNTEQFF
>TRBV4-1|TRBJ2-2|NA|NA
TGCGCCAGCAGCCAAGACCGGAGGGGGGGAAACACCGGGGAGCTGTTTTTT
CASSQDRRGGNTGELFF
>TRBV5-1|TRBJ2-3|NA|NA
TGCGCCAGCACTCCGGGAGATAGCACAGATACGCAGTATTTT
CASTPGDSTDTQYF
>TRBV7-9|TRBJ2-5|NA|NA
TGTGCCAGCAGCCCCCGCGGGGTGTTAGAGACCCAGTACTTC
CASSPRGVLETQYF
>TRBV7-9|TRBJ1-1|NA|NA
TGTGCCAGCAGCTCCGGACAGCTTGAAGCTTTCTTT
CASSSGQLEAFF
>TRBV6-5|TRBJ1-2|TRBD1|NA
TGTGCCAGCAGTCTACAGGGACAGAGCTATGGCTACACCTTC
CASSLQGQSYGYTF
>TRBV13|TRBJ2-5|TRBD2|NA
TGTGCCAGCAGCCGTAACCTAGCGGGAGTGGAGACCCAGTACTTC
CASSRNLAGVETQYF
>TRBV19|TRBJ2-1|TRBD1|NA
TGTGCCAGTAGTAGACAGGGGTTGGGTGAGCAGTTCTTC
CASSRQGLGEQFF
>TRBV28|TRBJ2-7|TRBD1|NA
TGTGCCAGCAGTTCTTCTTCCGCCGGGACAGACTACGAGCAGTACTTC
CASSSSSAGTDYEQYF
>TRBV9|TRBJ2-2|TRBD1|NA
TGTGCCAGCAGCATCCGGGACAGATCGAACACCGGGGAGCTGTTTTTT
CASSIRDRSNTGELFF
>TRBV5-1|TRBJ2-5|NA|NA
TGCGCCAGCAGCTTGGCCGTAGAGGAGACCCAGTACTTC
CASSLAVEETQYF
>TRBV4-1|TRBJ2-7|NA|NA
TGCGCCAGCAGCACGTATACAAGGGGTCCCTACGAGCAGTACTTC
CASSTYTRGPYEQYF
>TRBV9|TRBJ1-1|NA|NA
TGTGCCAGCAGCCTACGGGGGGGCACTGAAGCTTTCTTT
CASSLRGGTEAFF
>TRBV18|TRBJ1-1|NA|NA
TGTGCCAGCTCACCAAAGGGGGGGGGTTGGACTGAAGCTTTCTTT
CASSPKGGGWTEAFF
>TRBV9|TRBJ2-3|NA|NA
TGTGCCAGCAGCGTAGACCTAGCCGCAGATACGCAGTATTTT
CASSVDLAADTQYF
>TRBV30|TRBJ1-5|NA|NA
TGTGCCTTGGGAGGGCAGGGGCCCCCGGGCTGCAATCAGCCCCAGCATTTT
CALGGQGPPGCNQPQHF
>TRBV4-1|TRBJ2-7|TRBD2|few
TGCGCCAGCAGCCAAGATTCAACTAGCGGGAGGATCTACGAGCAGTACTTC
CASSQDSTSGRIYEQYF
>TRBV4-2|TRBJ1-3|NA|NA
TGTGCCAGCAGCCTGCCAGGAGGGGTCGTTTCGGACACCATATATTTT
CASSLPGGVVSDTIYF
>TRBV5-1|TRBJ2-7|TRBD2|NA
TGCGCCAGCAGCCTGCGGCCTAGCGGGAACTCCTACGAGCAGTACTTC
CASSLRPSGNSYEQYF
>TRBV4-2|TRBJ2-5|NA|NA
TGTGCCAGCAGCCAAGCTAGTAAAGAAGGGACCCAGTACTTC
CASSQASKEGTQYF
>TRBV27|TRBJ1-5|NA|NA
TGTGCCAAACCGGGGTACGGCAATCAGCCCCAGCATTTT
CAKPGYGNQPQHF
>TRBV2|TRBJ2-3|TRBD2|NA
TGTGCCAGCTGGTCTAGCGGGAGGCGGGGGACAGATACGCAGTATTTT
CASWSSGRRGTDTQYF
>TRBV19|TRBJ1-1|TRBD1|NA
TGTGCCAGTGCCCCTGGGACAGGGTCGTCTTTCTTT
CASAPGTGSSFF
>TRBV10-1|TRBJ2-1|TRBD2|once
TGCGCCAGCAGTAGGCGGGAGGGCACCAATGAGCAGTTCTTC
CASSRREGTNEQFF
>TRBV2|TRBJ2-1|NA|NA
TGTGCCAGCAGCGCCGCGCTGATAGCAGGGGGGAATGAGCAGTTCTTC
CASSAALIAGGNEQFF
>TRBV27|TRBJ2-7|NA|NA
TGTGCCAGCAGTTCCCCGCGGAGCTACGAGCAGTACTTC
CASSSPRSYEQYF
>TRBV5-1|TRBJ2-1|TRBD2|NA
TGCGCCAGCAGCTTGGTGGCGGGAGTGAATGAGCAGTTCTTC
CASSLVAGVNEQFF
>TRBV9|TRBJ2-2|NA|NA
TGTGCCAGCAGCGTAGTCAGCGGGGAGCTGTTTTTT
CASSVVSGELFF
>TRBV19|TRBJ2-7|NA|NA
TGTGCCAGTAGTGGGACAACCCGCTACGAGCAGTACTTC
CASSGTTRYEQYF
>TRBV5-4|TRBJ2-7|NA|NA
TGTGCCAGCAGCCAACCCCCGGGATACGAGCAGTACTTC
CASSQPPGYEQYF